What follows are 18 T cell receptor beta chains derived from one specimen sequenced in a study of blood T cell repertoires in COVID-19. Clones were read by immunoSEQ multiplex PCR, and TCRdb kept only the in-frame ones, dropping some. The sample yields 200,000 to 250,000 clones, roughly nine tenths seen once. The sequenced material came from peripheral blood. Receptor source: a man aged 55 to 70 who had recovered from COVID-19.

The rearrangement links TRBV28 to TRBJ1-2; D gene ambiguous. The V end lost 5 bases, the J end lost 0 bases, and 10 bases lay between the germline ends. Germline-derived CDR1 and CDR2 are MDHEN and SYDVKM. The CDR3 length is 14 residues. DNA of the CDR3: TGTGCCAGCAGTGGCAGTGAGGCTAACTATGGCTACACCTTC. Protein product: CASSGSEANYGYTF.

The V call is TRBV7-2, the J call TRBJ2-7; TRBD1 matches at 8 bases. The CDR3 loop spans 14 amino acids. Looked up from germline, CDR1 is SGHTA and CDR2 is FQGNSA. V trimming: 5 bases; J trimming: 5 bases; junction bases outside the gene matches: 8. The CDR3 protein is CASSPGQGIHEQYF. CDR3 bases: TGTGCCAGCAGCCCAGGACAGGGTATCCACGAGCAGTACTTC. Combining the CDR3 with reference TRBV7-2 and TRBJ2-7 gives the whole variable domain GAGVSQSPSNKVTEKGKDVELRCDPISGHTALYWYRQSLGQGLEFLIYFQGNSAPDKSGLPSDRFSAERTGGSVSTLTIQRTQQEDSAVYLCASSPGQGIHEQYFGPGTRLTVT.

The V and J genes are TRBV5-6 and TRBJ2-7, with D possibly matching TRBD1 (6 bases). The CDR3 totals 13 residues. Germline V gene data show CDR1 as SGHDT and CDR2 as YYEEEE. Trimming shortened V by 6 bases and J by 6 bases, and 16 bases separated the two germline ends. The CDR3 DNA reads TGTGCCAGCATCGACAGGACCGCCACCGAGCAGTACTTC. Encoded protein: CASIDRTATEQYF.

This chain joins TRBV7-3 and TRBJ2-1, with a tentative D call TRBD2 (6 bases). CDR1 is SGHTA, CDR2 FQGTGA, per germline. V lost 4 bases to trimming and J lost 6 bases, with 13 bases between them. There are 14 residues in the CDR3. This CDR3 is CASSSRGRRNEQFF. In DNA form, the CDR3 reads TGTGCCAGCAGCTCCCGAGGGAGGCGCAATGAGCAGTTCTTC. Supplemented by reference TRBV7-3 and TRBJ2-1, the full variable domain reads GAGVSQTPSNKVTEKGKYVELRCDPISGHTALYWYRQSLGQGPEFLIYFQGTGAADDSGLPNDRFFAVRPEGSVSTLKIQRTERGDSAVYLCASSSRGRRNEQFFGPGTRLTVL.

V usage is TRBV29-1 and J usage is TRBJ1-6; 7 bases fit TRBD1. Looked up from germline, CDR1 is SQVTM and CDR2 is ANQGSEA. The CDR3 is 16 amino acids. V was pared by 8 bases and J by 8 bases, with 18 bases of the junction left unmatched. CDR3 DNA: TGCAGCCCTCCGGCGAGGGGGCCGCGAGCTGATTCACCCCTCCACTTT. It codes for CSPPARGPRADSPLHF.

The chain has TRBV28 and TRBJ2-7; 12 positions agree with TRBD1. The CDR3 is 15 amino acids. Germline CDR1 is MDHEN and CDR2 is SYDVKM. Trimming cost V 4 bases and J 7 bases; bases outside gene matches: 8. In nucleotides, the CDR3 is TGTGCCAGCAGTTCCCCGGGACAGGGGGCGAGGGAGCAGTACTTC. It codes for CASSSPGQGAREQYF. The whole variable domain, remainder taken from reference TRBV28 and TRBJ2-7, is DVKVTQSSRYLVKRTGEKVFLECVQDMDHENMFWYRQDPGLGLRLIYFSYDVKMKEKGDIPEGYSVSREKKERFSLILESASTNQTSMYLCASSSPGQGAREQYFGPGTRLTVT.

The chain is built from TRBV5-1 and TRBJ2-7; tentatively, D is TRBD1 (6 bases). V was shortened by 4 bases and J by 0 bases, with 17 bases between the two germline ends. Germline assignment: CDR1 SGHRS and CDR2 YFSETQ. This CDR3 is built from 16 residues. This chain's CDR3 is CASSLSRTASSYEQYF. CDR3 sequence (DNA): TGCGCCAGCAGCCTGAGCCGGACAGCTAGCTCCTACGAGCAGTACTTC.

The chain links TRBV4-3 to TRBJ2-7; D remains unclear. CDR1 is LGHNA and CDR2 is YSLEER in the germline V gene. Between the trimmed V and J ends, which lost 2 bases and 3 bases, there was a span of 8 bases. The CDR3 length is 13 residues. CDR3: CASSQYRGYEQYF. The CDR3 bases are TGCGCCAGCAGCCAATACCGCGGCTACGAGCAGTACTTC.

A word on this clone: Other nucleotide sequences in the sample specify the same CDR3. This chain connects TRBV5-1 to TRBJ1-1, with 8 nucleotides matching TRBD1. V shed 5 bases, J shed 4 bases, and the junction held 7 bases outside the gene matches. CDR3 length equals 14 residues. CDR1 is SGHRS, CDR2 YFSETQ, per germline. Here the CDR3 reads CASSSRTGGTEAFF. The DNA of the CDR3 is TGCGCCAGCAGTTCTAGAACAGGGGGCACTGAAGCTTTCTTT.

CDR3 sequence: CASSLGTSGRAEQYF. In nucleotides, the CDR3 is TGTGCCAGCAGCTTAGGGACTAGCGGGAGGGCCGAGCAGTACTTC. The gene calls are TRBV7-3 and TRBJ2-7; 16 nucleotides match TRBD2. This CDR3 is 15 amino acids long. Germline-derived CDR1 and CDR2 are SGHTA and FQGTGA. V was clipped by 2 bases and J by 6 bases; unmatched bases: 1.

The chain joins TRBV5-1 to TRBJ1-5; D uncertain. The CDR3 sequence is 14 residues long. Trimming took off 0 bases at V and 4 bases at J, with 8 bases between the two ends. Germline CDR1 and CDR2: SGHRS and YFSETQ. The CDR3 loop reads CASSLGEANQPQHF. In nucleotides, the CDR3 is TGCGCCAGCAGCTTGGGGGAGGCGAATCAGCCCCAGCATTTT.

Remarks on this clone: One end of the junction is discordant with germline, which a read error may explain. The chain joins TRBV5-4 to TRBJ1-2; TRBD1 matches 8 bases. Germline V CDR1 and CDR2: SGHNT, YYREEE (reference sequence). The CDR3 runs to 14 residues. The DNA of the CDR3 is TGTGCCAGCAGCTCATTCTCCTCCGTGGGACAGGTCCTTTTC. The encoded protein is CASSSFSSVGQVLF.

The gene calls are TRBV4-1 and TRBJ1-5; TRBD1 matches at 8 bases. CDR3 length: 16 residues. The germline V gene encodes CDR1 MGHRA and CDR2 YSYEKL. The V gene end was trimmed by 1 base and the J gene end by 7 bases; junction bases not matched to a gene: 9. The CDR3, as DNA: TGCGCCAGCAGCCAAGGGGGTCAGGGGGCAGGCCAGCCCCAGCATTTT. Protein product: CASSQGGQGAGQPQHF.

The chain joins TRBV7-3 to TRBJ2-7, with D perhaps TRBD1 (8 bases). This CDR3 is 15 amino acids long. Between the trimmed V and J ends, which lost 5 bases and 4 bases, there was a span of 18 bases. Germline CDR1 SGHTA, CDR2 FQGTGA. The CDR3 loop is CASSLSGTGEYEQYF. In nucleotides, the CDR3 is TGTGCCAGCAGCCTGAGCGGGACAGGAGAATACGAGCAGTACTTC. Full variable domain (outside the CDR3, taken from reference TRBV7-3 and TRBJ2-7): GAGVSQTPSNKVTEKGKYVELRCDPISGHTALYWYRQSLGQGPEFLIYFQGTGAADDSGLPNDRFFAVRPEGSVSTLKIQRTERGDSAVYLCASSLSGTGEYEQYFGPGTRLTVT.

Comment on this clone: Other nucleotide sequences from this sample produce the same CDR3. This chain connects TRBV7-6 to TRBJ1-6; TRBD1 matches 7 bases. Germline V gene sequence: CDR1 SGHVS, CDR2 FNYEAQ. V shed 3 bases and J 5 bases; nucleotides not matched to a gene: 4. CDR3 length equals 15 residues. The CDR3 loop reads CASSFRDRDNSPLHF. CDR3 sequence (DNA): TGTGCCAGCAGCTTCCGGGACAGAGATAATTCACCCCTCCACTTT.

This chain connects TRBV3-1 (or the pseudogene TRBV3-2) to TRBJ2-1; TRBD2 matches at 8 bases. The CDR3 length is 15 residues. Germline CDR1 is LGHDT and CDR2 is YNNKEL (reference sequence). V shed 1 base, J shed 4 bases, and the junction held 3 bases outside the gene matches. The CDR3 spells CASSQASGFYNEQFF. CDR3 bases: TGTGCCAGCAGCCAAGCTAGCGGGTTTTACAATGAGCAGTTCTTC.

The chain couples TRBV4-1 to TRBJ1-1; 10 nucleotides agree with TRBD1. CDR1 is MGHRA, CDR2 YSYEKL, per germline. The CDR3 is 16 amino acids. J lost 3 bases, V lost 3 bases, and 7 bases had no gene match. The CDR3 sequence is CASSHETGTGDTEAFF. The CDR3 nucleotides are TGCGCCAGCAGCCATGAAACCGGGACAGGGGACACTGAAGCTTTCTTT.

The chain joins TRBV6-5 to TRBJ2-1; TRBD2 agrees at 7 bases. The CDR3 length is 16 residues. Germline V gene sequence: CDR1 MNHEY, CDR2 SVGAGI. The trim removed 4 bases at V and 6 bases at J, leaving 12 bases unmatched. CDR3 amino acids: CASSSRTRTVVNEQFF. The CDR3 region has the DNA TGTGCCAGCAGTTCTCGGACTAGAACTGTTGTCAATGAGCAGTTCTTC.